This T cell receptor beta chain came from a study of T-cell memory formation after mild COVID-19. Remarks on this clonotype: Its matching antigen is unknown.

Findings and limits, study-wide: Second-wave clones that peaked on day 37 lacked confirmed SARS-CoV-2 specificity. Later expanders leaned CD4+, whereas clones that contracted between day 15 and 85 were balanced CD4/CD8.

TCRdb reprocessed the 5' RACE reads with MiXCR, giving one entry per CDR3 protein. The table includes about 350,000 distinct CDR3 sequences, roughly 15% detected once. The CDR3 extends over 15 amino acids. The V end lost 4 bases, the J end lost 4 bases, and 17 bases lay between the germline ends. CDR1 SGHRS and CDR2 YFSETQ come from the germline V gene. This rearrangement joins TRBV5-1 to TRBJ1-1; tentative D call: TRBD1 (5 bases). The sequenced sample was PBMCs or a T cell subset sorted from them (not recorded which). This TCR was recovered from a man aged 18 to 29 who had mild COVID-19 (a few samples of this study predate the infection). Cell type and time point are not known. Here the CDR3 reads CASSLRQGLGTEAFF. The CDR3 region has the DNA TGCGCCAGCAGCCTTAGGCAGGGATTGGGCACTGAAGCTTTCTTT.